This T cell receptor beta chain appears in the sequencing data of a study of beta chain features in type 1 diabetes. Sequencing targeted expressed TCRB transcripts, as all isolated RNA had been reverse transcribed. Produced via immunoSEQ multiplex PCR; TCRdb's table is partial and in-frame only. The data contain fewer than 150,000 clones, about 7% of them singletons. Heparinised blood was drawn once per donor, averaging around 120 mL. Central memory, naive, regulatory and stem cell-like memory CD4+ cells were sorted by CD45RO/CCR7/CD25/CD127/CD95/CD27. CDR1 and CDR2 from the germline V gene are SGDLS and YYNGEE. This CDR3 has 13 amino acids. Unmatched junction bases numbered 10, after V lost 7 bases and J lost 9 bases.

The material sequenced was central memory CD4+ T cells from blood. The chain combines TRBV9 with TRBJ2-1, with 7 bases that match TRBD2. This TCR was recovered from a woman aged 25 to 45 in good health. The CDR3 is CASGGGSSSEQFF. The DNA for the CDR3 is TGTGCCAGCGGGGGGGGTTCTTCCAGTGAGCAGTTCTTC.